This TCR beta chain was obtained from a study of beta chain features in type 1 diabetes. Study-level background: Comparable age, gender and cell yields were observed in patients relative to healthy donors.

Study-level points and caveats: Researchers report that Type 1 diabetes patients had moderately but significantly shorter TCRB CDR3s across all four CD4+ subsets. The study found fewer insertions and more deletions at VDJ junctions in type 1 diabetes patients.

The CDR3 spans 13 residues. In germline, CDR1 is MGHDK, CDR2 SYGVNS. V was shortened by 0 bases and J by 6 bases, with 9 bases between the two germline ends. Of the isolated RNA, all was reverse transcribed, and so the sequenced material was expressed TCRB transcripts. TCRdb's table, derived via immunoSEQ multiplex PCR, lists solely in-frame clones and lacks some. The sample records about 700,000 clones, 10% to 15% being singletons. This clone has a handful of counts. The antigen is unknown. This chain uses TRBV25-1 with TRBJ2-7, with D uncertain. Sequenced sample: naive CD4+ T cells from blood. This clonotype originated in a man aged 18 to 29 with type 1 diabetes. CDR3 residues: CASSEYRDGEQYF. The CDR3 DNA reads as TGTGCCAGCAGTGAATATAGGGATGGCGAGCAGTACTTC.